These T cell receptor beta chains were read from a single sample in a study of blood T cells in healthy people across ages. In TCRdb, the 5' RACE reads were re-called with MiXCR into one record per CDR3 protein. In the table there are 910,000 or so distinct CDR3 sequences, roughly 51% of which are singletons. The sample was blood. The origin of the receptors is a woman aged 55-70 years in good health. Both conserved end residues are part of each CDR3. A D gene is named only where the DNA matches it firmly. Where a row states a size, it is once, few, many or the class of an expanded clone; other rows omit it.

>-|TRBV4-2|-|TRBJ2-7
TGTGCCAGCAGCCAAGATTTTAGGAGGATAAACTCCTACGAGCAGTACTTC
CASSQDFRRINSYEQYF
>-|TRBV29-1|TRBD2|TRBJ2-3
TGCAGCGTGAACCGGGAGGGGACCTCTAGCACAGATATGCAGTATTTT
CSVNREGTSSTDMQYF
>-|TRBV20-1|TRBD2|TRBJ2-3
TGCAGTGCCCCTGCGGGAGCAGATACGCAGTATTTT
CSAPAGADTQYF
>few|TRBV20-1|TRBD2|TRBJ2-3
TGCAGTGCTTCCGGGCAGACTAGCGGGTTTCGCACAGATACGCAGTATTTT
CSASGQTSGFRTDTQYF
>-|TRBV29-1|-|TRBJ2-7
TGCAGCGTTGGAGGTAGGGCGGGCTCCTACGAGCAGTACTTC
CSVGGRAGSYEQYF
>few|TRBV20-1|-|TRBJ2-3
TGCAGTATCAGCTTTCCCGGAGGATGGGGCACAGATACGCAGTATTTT
CSISFPGGWGTDTQYF
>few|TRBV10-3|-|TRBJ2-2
TGTGCCACATCCTCTGCCACCGGGGAGCTGTTTTTT
CATSSATGELFF
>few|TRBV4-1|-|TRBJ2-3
TGCGCCAGCAGCCAAGTTCCGAGGAGGAGCACAGATACGCAGTATTTT
CASSQVPRRSTDTQYF
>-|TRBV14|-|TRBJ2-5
TGTGCCAGCAGCCACAGACGAGTCAATAATCCCGAGACCCAGTACTTC
CASSHRRVNNPETQYF
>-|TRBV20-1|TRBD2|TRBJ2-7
TGCAGTGCTAGAGATCGGAGACTAGCGGGATCCTACGAGCAGTACTTC
CSARDRRLAGSYEQYF
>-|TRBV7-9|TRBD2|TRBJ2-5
TGTGCCAGCAGCCCCTTTGGAGCGGGAGTGGAGACCCAGTACTTC
CASSPFGAGVETQYF
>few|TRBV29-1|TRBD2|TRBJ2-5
TGCAGCGTTGCTGGTGCGGGAGGGCCACAAGAGACCCAGTACTTC
CSVAGAGGPQETQYF
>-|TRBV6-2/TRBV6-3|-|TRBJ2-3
TGTGCCAGCAGTTTTAAAGCAGATACGCAGTATTTT
CASSFKADTQYF
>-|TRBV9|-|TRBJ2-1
TGTGCCAGCAGCGGTGACAATGAGCAGTTCTTC
CASSGDNEQFF
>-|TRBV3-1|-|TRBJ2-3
TGTGCCAGCAGCCGGAGTGGGGGGAGCACAGATACGCAGTATTTT
CASSRSGGSTDTQYF
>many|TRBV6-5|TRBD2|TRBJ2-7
TGTGCCAGCAGGATAGCGGGAGCCGCCTACAATGAGCAGTACTTC
CASRIAGAAYNEQYF
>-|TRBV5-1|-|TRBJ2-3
TGCGCCAGTAGCGTGAGGGGACCATGGACAGATACGCAGTATTTT
CASSVRGPWTDTQYF
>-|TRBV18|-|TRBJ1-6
TGTGCCAGCTCACCAGGCAGGCTGTCTAATTCACCCCTCCACTTT
CASSPGRLSNSPLHF
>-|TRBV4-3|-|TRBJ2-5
TGCGCCAGCAGCCCTAGGACAGAAAGGTGGGAGACCCAGTACTTC
CASSPRTERWETQYF
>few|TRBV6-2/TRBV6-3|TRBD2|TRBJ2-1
TGTGCCAGCGGGACGGGACTAGCTATTTACAATGAGCAGTTCTTC
CASGTGLAIYNEQFF
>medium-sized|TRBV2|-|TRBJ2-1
TGTGCCAGCAGTGAAGAGGGTTTTGACGAGCAGTTCTTC
CASSEEGFDEQFF
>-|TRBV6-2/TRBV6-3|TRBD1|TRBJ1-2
TGTGCCAGCAGGCCGACAGGGTTGGATGGCTACACCTTC
CASRPTGLDGYTF
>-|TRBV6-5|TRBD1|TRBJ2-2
TGTGCCAGCAGTCCACAGGGGGACACCGGGGAGCTGTTTTTT
CASSPQGDTGELFF
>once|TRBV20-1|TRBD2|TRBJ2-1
TGCAGTCTTTTTGGCGGGGGATTATATAGCTCCTACAATGAGCAGTTCTTC
CSLFGGGLYSSYNEQFF
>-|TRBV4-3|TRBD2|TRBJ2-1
TGCGCCAGCAGCCAAGATAGGGCCGGGAGGGGGGATGAGCAGTTCTTC
CASSQDRAGRGDEQFF
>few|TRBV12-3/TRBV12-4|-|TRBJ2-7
TGTGCCAGCAGCCCCCCGGGGTGGGGCTCCTACGAGCAGTACTTC
CASSPPGWGSYEQYF
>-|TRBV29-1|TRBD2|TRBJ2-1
TGCAGCGCCGATAGGACTAGGGATGAGCAGTTCTTC
CSADRTRDEQFF
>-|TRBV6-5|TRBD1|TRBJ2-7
TGTGCCAGCAGTTCCGCCGGGACAGGGTACGGCGAGCAGTACTTC
CASSSAGTGYGEQYF
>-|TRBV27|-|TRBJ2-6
TGTGCCAGCAGTCCCTGGACAGCTGGGGCCAACGTCCTGACTTTC
CASSPWTAGANVLTF
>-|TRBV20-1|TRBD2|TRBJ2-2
TGCAGTGCTACGGGACTAGCGGGGTTGACCGGGGAGCTGTTTTTT
CSATGLAGLTGELFF
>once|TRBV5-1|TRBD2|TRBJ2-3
TGCGCCAGCAGCTGGACTAGCGGGAGCGTTGCAGATACGCAGTATTTT
CASSWTSGSVADTQYF
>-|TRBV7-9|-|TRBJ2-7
TGTGCCAGCAGCTTCAGAGCGGGTCCAACCCCCGAGCAGTACTTC
CASSFRAGPTPEQYF
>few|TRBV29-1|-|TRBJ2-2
TGCAGCGTTGCACAGGGTGGCACCGGGGAGCTGTTTTTT
CSVAQGGTGELFF
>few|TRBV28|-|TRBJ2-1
TGTGCCAGCAGTCCCTTTCTACCTACGCCGTTCTTC
CASSPFLPTPFF
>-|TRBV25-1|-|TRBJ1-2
TGTGCCAGCAGTGGGGTACCCTTTAACTATGGCTACACCTTC
CASSGVPFNYGYTF
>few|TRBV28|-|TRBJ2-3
TGTGCCAGCAGGGGTCCAGATACGCAGTATTTT
CASRGPDTQYF
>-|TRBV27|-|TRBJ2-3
TGTGCCAGCAGCCTATGGGACAACACAGATACGCAGTATTTT
CASSLWDNTDTQYF
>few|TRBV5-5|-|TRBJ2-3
TGTGCCAGCAGACCCGACAGTACCAGAACAGATACGCAGTATTTT
CASRPDSTRTDTQYF
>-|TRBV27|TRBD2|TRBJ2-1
TGTGCCAGCAGAACCGGGACTAGCGGTTACAATGAGCAGTTCTTC
CASRTGTSGYNEQFF
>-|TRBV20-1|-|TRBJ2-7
TGCAGTGCTCCAACTTCCTCCGGCGAGCAGTACTTC
CSAPTSSGEQYF
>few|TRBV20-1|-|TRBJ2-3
TGCAGTGCTAGAGATTATAGCGGAATCACAGATACGCAGTATTTT
CSARDYSGITDTQYF
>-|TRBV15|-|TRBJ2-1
TGTGCCACCAGCGGGTCCCTCTCCTACAATGAGCAGTTCTTC
CATSGSLSYNEQFF
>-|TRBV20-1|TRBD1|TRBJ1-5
TGCAGTGCCAAATTCTGGACAGGGACGGTTCAGCCCCAGCATTTT
CSAKFWTGTVQPQHF
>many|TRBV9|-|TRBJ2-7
TGTGCCAGCAGCGGAGCAGGGAGTAGAACCTACGAGCAGTACTTC
CASSGAGSRTYEQYF
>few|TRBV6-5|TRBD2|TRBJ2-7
TGTGCCAGCAGTTTACGTGTTGGTGGTAGGCGGGAGGCAAAACGCTGGCCCTACGAGCAGTACTTC
CASSLRVGGRREAKRWPYEQYF
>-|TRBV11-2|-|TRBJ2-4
TGTGCCAGCAGCCTCCGCGGGATAGCCAAAAACATTCGGTACTTC
CASSLRGIAKNIRYF
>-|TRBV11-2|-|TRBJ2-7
TGTGCCAGCAGCTTAGATCCCTCGGCCGAGCAGTACTTC
CASSLDPSAEQYF
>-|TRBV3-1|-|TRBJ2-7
TGTGCCAGCAGCCATGCGCAGGGTAGAAACGAGCAGTACTTC
CASSHAQGRNEQYF
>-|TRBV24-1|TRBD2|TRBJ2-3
TGTGCCACCAGTGACCGGGACTACCGCACAGATACGCAGTATTTT
CATSDRDYRTDTQYF
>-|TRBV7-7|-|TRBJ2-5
TGTGCCAGCAGCTTGGTCCCGGGGAAACAAGAGACCCAGTACTTC
CASSLVPGKQETQYF
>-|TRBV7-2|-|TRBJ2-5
TGTGCCAGCAGCCCTGGGGGCAGCCGGGAGACCCAGTACTTC
CASSPGGSRETQYF
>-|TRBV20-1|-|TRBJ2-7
TGCAGTGCCTACCCCTCGGCCGGGACCTACCCAACCTACGAGCAGTACTTC
CSAYPSAGTYPTYEQYF
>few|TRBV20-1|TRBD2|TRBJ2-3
TGCAGTGCTAGGCCCCGGGGAGGGGACACAGATACGCAGTATTTT
CSARPRGGDTDTQYF
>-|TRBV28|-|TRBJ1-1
TGTGCCAGTAAAGGAGATTTGAACACTGAAGCTTTCTTT
CASKGDLNTEAFF
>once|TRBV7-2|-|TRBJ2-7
TGTGCCAGCAGCTTAACTTACAGGGGAGGCTACGAGCAGTACTTC
CASSLTYRGGYEQYF
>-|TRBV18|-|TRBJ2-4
TGTGCCAGCTCACCCCGAGAAGGGGAGGACATTCAGTACTTC
CASSPREGEDIQYF
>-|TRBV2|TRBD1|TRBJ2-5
TGTGCCAGCATTGGGCAGGGGGCCCGCCAAGAGACCCAGTACTTC
CASIGQGARQETQYF
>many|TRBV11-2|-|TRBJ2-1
TGTGCCAGCAGCGACCGACACAATGAGCAGTTCTTC
CASSDRHNEQFF
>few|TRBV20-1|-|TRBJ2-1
TGCAGTGCTAGAGGGGGGGGGCTCAATGAGCAGTTCTTC
CSARGGGLNEQFF
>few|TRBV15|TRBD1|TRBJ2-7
TGTGCCACCAGCATAAGGACAGGAGGCAACGAGCAGTACTTC
CATSIRTGGNEQYF